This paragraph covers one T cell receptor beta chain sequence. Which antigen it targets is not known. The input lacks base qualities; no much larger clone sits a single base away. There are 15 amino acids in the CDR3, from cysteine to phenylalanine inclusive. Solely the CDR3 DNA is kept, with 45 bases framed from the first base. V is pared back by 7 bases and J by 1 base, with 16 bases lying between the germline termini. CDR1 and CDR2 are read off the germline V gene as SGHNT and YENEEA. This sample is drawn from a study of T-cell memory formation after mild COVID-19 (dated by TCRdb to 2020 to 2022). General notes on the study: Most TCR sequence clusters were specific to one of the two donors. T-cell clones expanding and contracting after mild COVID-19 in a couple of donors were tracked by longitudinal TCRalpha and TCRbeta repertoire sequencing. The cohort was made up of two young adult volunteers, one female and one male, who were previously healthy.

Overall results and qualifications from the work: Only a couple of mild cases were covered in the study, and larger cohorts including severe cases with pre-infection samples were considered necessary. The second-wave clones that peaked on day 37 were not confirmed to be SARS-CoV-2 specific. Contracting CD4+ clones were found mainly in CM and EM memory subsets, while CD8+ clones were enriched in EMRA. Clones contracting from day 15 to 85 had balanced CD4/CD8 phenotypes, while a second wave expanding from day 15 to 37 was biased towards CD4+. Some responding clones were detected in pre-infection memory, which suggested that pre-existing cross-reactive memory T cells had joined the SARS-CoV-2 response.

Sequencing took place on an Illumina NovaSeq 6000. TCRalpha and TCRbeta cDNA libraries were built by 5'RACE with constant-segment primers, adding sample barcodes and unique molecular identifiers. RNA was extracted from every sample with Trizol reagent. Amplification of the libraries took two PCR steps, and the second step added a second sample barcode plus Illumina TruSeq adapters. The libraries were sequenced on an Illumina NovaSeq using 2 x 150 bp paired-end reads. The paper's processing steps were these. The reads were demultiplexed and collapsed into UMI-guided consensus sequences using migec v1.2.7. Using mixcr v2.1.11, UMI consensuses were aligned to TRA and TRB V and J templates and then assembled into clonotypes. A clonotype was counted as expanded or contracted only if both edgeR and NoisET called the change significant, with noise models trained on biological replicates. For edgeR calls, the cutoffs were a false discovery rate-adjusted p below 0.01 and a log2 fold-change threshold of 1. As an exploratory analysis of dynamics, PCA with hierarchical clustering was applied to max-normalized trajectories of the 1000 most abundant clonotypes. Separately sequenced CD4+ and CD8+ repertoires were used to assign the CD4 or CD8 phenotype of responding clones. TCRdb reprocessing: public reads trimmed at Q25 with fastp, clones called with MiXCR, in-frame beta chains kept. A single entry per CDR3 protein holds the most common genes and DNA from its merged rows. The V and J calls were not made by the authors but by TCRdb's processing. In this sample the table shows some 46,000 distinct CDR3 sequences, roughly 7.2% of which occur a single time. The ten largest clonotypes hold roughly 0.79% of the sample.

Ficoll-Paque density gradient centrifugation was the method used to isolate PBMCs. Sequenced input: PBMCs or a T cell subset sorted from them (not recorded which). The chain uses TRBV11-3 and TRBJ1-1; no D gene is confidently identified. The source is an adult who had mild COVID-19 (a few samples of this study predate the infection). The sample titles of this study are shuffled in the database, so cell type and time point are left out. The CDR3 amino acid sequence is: CASIEAAGKNTEAFF. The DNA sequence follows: TGTGCCAGCATCGAAGCGGCAGGAAAGAACACTGAAGCTTTCTTT. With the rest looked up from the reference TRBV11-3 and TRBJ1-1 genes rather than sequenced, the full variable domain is EAGVVQSPRYKIIEKKQPVAFWCNPISGHNTLYWYLQNLGQGPELLIRYENEEAVDDSQLPKDRFSAERLKGVDSTLKIQPAELGDSAVYLCASIEAAGKNTEAFFGQGTRLTVV.